One sample yielded the 24 T cell receptor beta chains listed below, sequenced in a study of cytomegalovirus exposure and HLA in healthy donors (dated by TCRdb to about 2017). Library construction relied on the immunoSEQ multiplex PCR assay. For the multiplex PCR, a mixture combining 60 forward primers for TCR Vbeta segments and 13 reverse primers for TCR Jbeta segments was used. TCRdb's version of the immuneACCESS table is confined to in-frame rearrangements and falls short of the full clone set. An unresolved V gene accounts for under half of the shortfall where checked; the remainder is of unknown origin. The sample table holds 150,000 to 180,000 clones, of which around 80% were seen once. The top ten clones comprise under 4.5% of the sample. Source material: PBMCs. The source is a woman in her 40s in good health and CMV-seronegative.

The chain couples TRBV5-6 to TRBJ2-7; 10 bases are a match to TRBD2. Germline lookup yields CDR1 SGHDT and CDR2 YYEEEE. With V trimmed by 4 bases and J by 4 bases, 8 bases remained unmatched. This CDR3 has 15 amino acids. The CDR3 bases are TGTGCCAGCAGCCGATCAGCGGGGGGGCGGTACGAGCAGTACTTC. It translates to CASSRSAGGRYEQYF.

V usage is TRBV5-1 and J usage is TRBJ1-2; 10 bases line up with TRBD1. The germline CDR1 and CDR2 sequences are SGHRS and YFSETQ. This CDR3 region has 17 residues. V lost 0 bases and J lost 2; bases outside the gene matches: 7. CDR3 sequence (DNA): TGCGCCAGCAGCTTGGGATTGGGGACAGGGGCAAACTATGGCTACACCTTC. It is translated as CASSLGLGTGANYGYTF.

This clone was seen once. CDR3 DNA: TGTGCCTGGAGTGGTCGGACCGGGACAGGGGGGTGGGAGCAGTACTTC. It encodes CAWSGRTGTGGWEQYF. This rearrangement joins TRBV30 to TRBJ2-7; 11 nucleotides agree with TRBD1. This CDR3 region has 16 residues. V shed 1 base, J shed 7 bases, and the junction held 12 bases outside the gene matches. Per germline, CDR1 GTSNPN and CDR2 SVGIG (reference sequence).

In its sample, this clone was seen a few times. The chain uses TRBV6-5 and TRBJ2-7, with D possibly matching TRBD1 (5 bases). Trimming stripped 6 bases from V and 0 bases from J, with 15 bases between. This CDR3 is built from 15 residues. Germline V gives CDR1 MNHEY, CDR2 SVGAGI. In DNA form, the CDR3 reads TGTGCCAGCAGCCTACAGGCACTACTCTCCTACGAGCAGTACTTC. The encoded protein is CASSLQALLSYEQYF.

This clone was detected only once. V usage is TRBV5-1 and J usage is TRBJ2-5, with 10 bases fitting TRBD2. The CDR3 is 16 residues long. Germline loops: CDR1 SGHRS, CDR2 YFSETQ. V trimming: 4 bases; J trimming: 3 bases; junction bases outside the gene matches: 9. CDR3 bases: TGCGCCAGCAGCCTGTACGGGACTAGCGCCAAAGAGACCCAGTACTTC. Residues: CASSLYGTSAKETQYF.

The chain recombines TRBV25-1 with TRBJ2-1; 12 bases line up with TRBD2. The CDR3 covers 17 residues. V was clipped by 5 bases and J by 4 bases; unmatched bases: 9. The V gene's germline CDR1 is MGHDK and CDR2 SYGVNS. The CDR3 loop reads CASSNRPGLAGYNEQFF. In DNA form, the CDR3 reads TGTGCCAGCAGTAACAGACCGGGACTAGCGGGTTACAATGAGCAGTTCTTC.

The V call is TRBV11-1, the J call TRBJ2-7; 14 bases match TRBD2. V shed 5 bases, J shed 5 bases, and the junction held 5 bases outside the gene matches. Germline CDR1 reads SGHAT; CDR2 reads FQDESV (reference sequence). The CDR3 length is 15 residues. CDR3 nucleotides: TGTGCCAGCAGCCCCGGGACTAGCGGGAGCCACGAGCAGTACTTC. Translating gives CASSPGTSGSHEQYF.

This chain connects TRBV6-5 to TRBJ1-2, with 7 bases matching TRBD1. Trimming removed 5 bases from V and 4 bases from J; junction bases left unmatched: 7. Germline V CDR1 and CDR2: MNHEY, SVGAGI. The CDR3 is 14 residues long. The DNA for the CDR3 is TGTGCCAGCAGTACAGGGGAGGCCCTCTATGGCTACACCTTC. Its translation: CASSTGEALYGYTF.

The V gene is TRBV5-8, the J gene TRBJ1-1, with D unresolved. Germline V lookup: CDR1 SGHTS, CDR2 YDEGEE. The CDR3 has 17 amino acids. V was cut by 1 base and J by 1 base, with 17 bases left in between. CDR3 sequence: CASSLKTGTAPNTEAFF. As DNA, the CDR3 is TGTGCCAGCAGCTTGAAAACTGGCACAGCCCCGAACACTGAAGCTTTCTTT.

The genes are TRBV7-9 and TRBJ2-2; no clear D. The CDR3 runs 14 residues. V was trimmed by 4 bases and J by 7 bases, leaving 13 bases between them. Germline CDR1 reads SEHNR; CDR2 reads FQNEAQ (reference sequence). CDR3 amino acids: CASSWAPVNGELFF. The CDR3 coding sequence is TGTGCCAGCAGCTGGGCCCCAGTGAACGGGGAGCTGTTTTTT. The full variable domain, rest sourced from reference TRBV7-9 and TRBJ2-2, is DTGVSQNPRHKITKRGQNVTFRCDPISEHNRLYWYRQTLGQGPEFLTYFQNEAQLEKSRLLSDRFSAERPKGSFSTLEIQRTEQGDSAMYLCASSWAPVNGELFFGEGSRLTVL.

Notes on this clone: The sample carries other DNA sequences with the same CDR3. The chain employs TRBV5-1 and TRBJ2-7; D is perhaps TRBD1 (6 bases). Germline CDR1 reads SGHRS; CDR2 reads YFSETQ. The V end was cut by 1 base, the J end by 2 bases, with 10 bases between. The CDR3 has 14 amino acids. CDR3 residues: CASSLTTGAYEQYF. In DNA, the CDR3 is TGCGCCAGCAGCTTGACGACAGGCGCCTACGAGCAGTACTTC.

The V and J genes are TRBV5-1 and TRBJ1-5, with 7 positions matching TRBD1. The junction had 6 bases not matched to a gene; V was cut back by 3 bases and J by 3 bases. This CDR3 is 15 amino acids long. CDR1 is SGHRS and CDR2 is YFSETQ in the germline V gene. The CDR3 region is CASSSGQSSNQPQHF. The CDR3 nucleotides read TGCGCCAGCAGCTCGGGACAGAGCTCCAATCAGCCCCAGCATTTT. The full variable domain, completed using reference TRBV5-1 and TRBJ1-5, is KAGVTQTPRYLIKTRGQQVTLSCSPISGHRSVSWYQQTPGQGLQFLFEYFSETQRNKGNFPGRFSGRQFSNSRSEMNVSTLELGDSALYLCASSSGQSSNQPQHFGDGTRLSIL.

The V gene is TRBV2, the J gene TRBJ2-2; D perhaps matches TRBD1 (6 bases). V was trimmed by 8 bases and J by 5 bases, leaving 12 bases between them. In germline, CDR1 is SNHLY, CDR2 FYNNEI. The CDR3 spans 13 residues. CDR3 DNA sequence: TGTGCCAGCGGGGAGCAGGGGACCGGGGAGCTGTTTTTT. Translation gives CASGEQGTGELFF.

The chain links TRBV9 to TRBJ1-4; no clear D. Germline V gene lookup returns CDR1 SGDLS and CDR2 YYNGEE. The CDR3 has 15 amino acids. With 3 bases removed from V and 7 bases from J, the gap between germline ends came to 16 bases. CDR3 region: CASSGPLDSAEKLFF. In DNA form, the CDR3 reads TGTGCCAGCAGCGGACCCCTCGACTCGGCTGAAAAACTGTTTTTT.

V usage is TRBV21-1 and J usage is TRBJ2-7; TRBD1 was called by the table and not checked on the DNA. TRBV21-1 constitutes a pseudogene. CDR3 length: 15 residues. The CDR3 region is CASSSMFRQGDEQYF. As DNA, the CDR3 is TGTGCCAGCAGCAGTATGTTCAGACAGGGCGACGAGCAGTACTTC.

The rearrangement uses TRBV6-6 and TRBJ1-3; D possibly corresponds to TRBD1 (6 bases). Germline loops: CDR1 MNHNY, CDR2 SVGAGI (reference sequence). There are 15 residues in the CDR3. The ends were cut back, 7 bases at V and 4 bases at J, with 17 bases in the middle. This CDR3 is CASKKSAGEGNTIYF. The CDR3 DNA reads as TGTGCCAGCAAGAAAAGTGCAGGGGAGGGAAACACCATATATTTT.

This chain uses TRBV10-1 with TRBJ1-2; TRBD1 aligns across 11 bases. The germline V gene encodes CDR1 WNHNN and CDR2 SYGVQD (reference sequence). V dropped 6 bases and J dropped 8; count of bases not matched to a gene: 5. CDR3 length: 13 amino acids. The CDR3 here is CASSLDRGQGYTF. CDR3 DNA sequence: TGCGCCAGCAGCCTGGACAGGGGGCAAGGCTACACCTTC.

V is TRBV6-5 and J is TRBJ2-3, with 8 nucleotides matching TRBD2. Per germline, CDR1 MNHEY and CDR2 SVGAGI. Trimming removed 1 base from V and 5 bases from J; junction bases left unmatched: 5. The CDR3 covers 15 residues. The CDR3 here is CASSYLGLEKDTQYF. The CDR3 DNA is TGTGCCAGCAGTTACTTGGGACTAGAGAAAGATACGCAGTATTTT.

This clone was picked up a small number of times. This chain links TRBV11-2 with TRBJ2-7; D might be TRBD1 (5 bases). Germline CDR1 is SGHAT and CDR2 is FQNNGV. V gave up 5 bases and J gave up 2 bases, with 16 bases separating them. The CDR3 consists of 15 residues. For the CDR3, the DNA is TGTGCCAGCAGCAATCTACAGGTGGGAACCTACGAGCAGTACTTC. It encodes CASSNLQVGTYEQYF.

The CDR3 region has the DNA TGTGCCAGCAGAGGGGACACGTATGGCTACACCTTC. Amino acid sequence: CASRGDTYGYTF. The chain combines TRBV6-1 with TRBJ1-2; TRBD1 might be the D (6 bases). Trimming took 6 bases from V and 5 from J, leaving 10 bases between them. This CDR3 region has 12 residues. Germline V gives CDR1 MNHNS, CDR2 SASEGT.

The chain employs TRBV6-1 and TRBJ1-6, with D perhaps matching TRBD1 (6 bases). The V gene's germline CDR1 is MNHNS and CDR2 SASEGT. Trimming pared 7 bases from V and 2 bases from J, leaving 12 bases between. This CDR3 is built from 15 residues. The CDR3 region is CASKVDRTYNSPLHF. The DNA of the CDR3 is TGTGCCAGCAAGGTGGACAGAACCTATAATTCACCCCTCCACTTT.

This rearrangement joins TRBV6-4 to TRBJ2-2; D gene unclear. CDR1 and CDR2 from the germline V gene are MRHNA and SNTAGT. This CDR3 contains 15 residues. V gave up 3 bases and J gave up 2 bases, with 10 bases separating them. CDR3 region: CASSEGQDNTGELFF. Here the CDR3 DNA reads TGTGCCAGCAGTGAAGGTCAGGATAACACCGGGGAGCTGTTTTTT.

This clone has more than one count but fewer than ten. This rearrangement joins TRBV5-1 to TRBJ2-1, with D unresolved. V lost 3 bases to trimming and J lost 7 bases, with 14 bases between them. Germline V gene sequence: CDR1 SGHRS, CDR2 YFSETQ. The CDR3 is made up of 14 amino acids. DNA for the CDR3: TGCGCCAGCAGCTCAGACAATAGTGGAAATGAGCAGTTCTTC. Its translation: CASSSDNSGNEQFF. Full variable domain (missing parts from reference TRBV5-1 and TRBJ2-1): KAGVTQTPRYLIKTRGQQVTLSCSPISGHRSVSWYQQTPGQGLQFLFEYFSETQRNKGNFPGRFSGRQFSNSRSEMNVSTLELGDSALYLCASSSDNSGNEQFFGPGTRLTVL.

This clone has more than one count but fewer than ten. The V and J genes are TRBV19 and TRBJ1-1; D is uncertain. The CDR3 consists of 13 residues. The V end was cut by 7 bases, the J end by 5 bases, with 14 bases between. Germline loops: CDR1 LNHDA, CDR2 SQIVND (reference sequence). The CDR3 DNA sequence: TGTGCCAGTACCGCCTGGGCCGTAACTGAAGCTTTCTTT. It translates to CASTAWAVTEAFF.